The following is a T cell receptor (beta chain) sequence with its context. Its antigen is not known. The data are from a study of shared clonotypes between healthy human individuals. Study-level information: A few men and a couple of women, aged 18 to 49, were donors. Whole-study findings and limits: In several donors, approximately 5% of naive CD4 clonotypes appeared in common.

Between the trimmed V and J ends, which lost 5 bases and 4 bases, there was a span of 10 bases. CDR1 is SEHNR and CDR2 is FQNEAQ in the germline V gene (reference sequence). The CDR3 is 13 residues long. It was into CD45RA+ naive and CD45RA-negative memory subsets that the CD4+ cells were split. Replicate PCRs from sorted subsets contained 200 ng DNA, which is tens of thousands of T cell genomes. This table comes from immunoSEQ multiplex PCR, and its TCRdb copy is limited to in-frame clones, with some not included. The sample records approximately 980,000 clones, about 80% being singletons. The chain employs TRBV7-9 and TRBJ2-3, with D uncertain. The clonotype comes from a man younger than 35 in good health. Sample: memory CD4+ T cells sorted from blood. The subset denotes: CD45RA-negative fraction. This CDR3 reads CASSPNSADTQYF. The CDR3 DNA reads as TGTGCCAGCAGCCCCAACAGCGCAGATACGCAGTATTTT.